Following are 24 T cell receptor beta chains from one sample sequenced in a study of T-cell memory formation after mild COVID-19. TCRdb reprocessed the 5' RACE reads with MiXCR, giving one entry per CDR3 protein. The table lists some 440,000 distinct CDR3 sequences, around 27% of them singletons. The material sequenced was PBMCs or a T cell subset sorted from them (not recorded which). These receptors all stem from an adult woman who had mild COVID-19 (a few samples of this study predate the infection). Cell type and time point are not known.

This clonotype was seen a few times. Here the CDR3 DNA reads TGTGCCAGCACCACGGGCAGTAAAGAGACCCAGTACTTC. It codes for CASTTGSKETQYF. The J gene is TRBJ2-5, the V gene TRBV7-2; D uncertain. Trimming took 7 bases from V and 3 from J, leaving 12 bases between them. Germline V gene lookup returns CDR1 SGHTA and CDR2 FQGNSA. CDR3 size: 13 residues.

The chain combines TRBV11-2 with TRBJ1-2, with 7 bases lining up with TRBD1. J was trimmed by 8 bases and V by 0 bases; bases with no gene match: 9. From germline, CDR1 is SGHAT and CDR2 FQNNGV. The CDR3 is made up of 15 amino acids. This CDR3 reads CASSLEPGGSWGYTF. CDR3 coding DNA: TGTGCCAGCAGCTTAGAACCAGGGGGGAGTTGGGGCTACACCTTC.

The chain recombines TRBV15 with TRBJ2-1; 8 bases line up with TRBD1. V gave up 4 bases and J gave up 8 bases; unmatched junction bases: 7. The CDR3 is 14 residues long. Germline loops: CDR1 LNHNV, CDR2 YYDKDF (reference sequence). The CDR3 sequence is CATSKEQTGDEQFF. The CDR3 DNA follows: TGTGCCACCAGCAAAGAACAGACAGGGGATGAGCAGTTCTTC.

The sample holds one count of this clonotype. The V and J genes are TRBV29-1 and TRBJ2-3; 7 bases agree with TRBD1. In germline, CDR1 is SQVTM, CDR2 ANQGSEA. This CDR3 comprises 15 residues. The V and J ends lost 7 bases and 2 bases, in that order; junction bases with no gene match: 12. DNA for the CDR3: TGCAGCGCCCAAACCGCGACAGGGTTCACAGATACGCAGTATTTT. Protein: CSAQTATGFTDTQYF.

This sequence joins TRBV15 and TRBJ2-5; D perhaps matches TRBD1 (6 bases). The V gene lost 4 bases and the J gene lost 2 bases, with 11 bases spanning the gap. This CDR3 comprises 14 residues. The germline gives CDR1 LNHNV, CDR2 YYDKDF (reference sequence). This CDR3 is CATSKDRFQETQYF. The CDR3 coding sequence is TGTGCCACCAGCAAAGACAGGTTTCAAGAGACCCAGTACTTC.

The table lists this clonotype with a few counts. This chain joins TRBV20-1 and TRBJ1-5; no clear D. CDR3 length: 12 amino acids. Looked up from germline, CDR1 is DFQATT and CDR2 is SNEGSKA (reference sequence). Trimming left V 0 bases short and J 7 bases short, with 7 bases between. The DNA for the CDR3 is TGCAGTGCTAGAGATGAGGGACAGCCCCAGCATTTT. Encoded protein: CSARDEGQPQHF.

The chain has TRBV7-9 and TRBJ1-1; 9 bases fit TRBD1. The CDR3 covers 16 residues. Trimming took 0 bases from V and 4 from J; bases not matched to a gene: 6. Germline-derived CDR1 and CDR2 are SEHNR and FQNEAQ (reference sequence). DNA of the CDR3: TGTGCCAGCAGCTTAGCGGACAGGGGAGAGGTCACTGAAGCTTTCTTT. Amino acid sequence: CASSLADRGEVTEAFF. Full variable domain (remainder filled in from reference TRBV7-9 and TRBJ1-1): DTGVSQNPRHKITKRGQNVTFRCDPISEHNRLYWYRQTLGQGPEFLTYFQNEAQLEKSRLLSDRFSAERPKGSFSTLEIQRTEQGDSAMYLCASSLADRGEVTEAFFGQGTRLTVV.

The chain links TRBV12-3 or TRBV12-4 to TRBJ2-7, with D hard to call. CDR3 size: 16 residues. The V end was cut by 2 bases, the J end by 2 bases, with 16 bases between. CDR3 residues: CASSLWGQDPTYEQYF. CDR3 bases: TGTGCCAGCAGTTTATGGGGTCAGGACCCAACCTACGAGCAGTACTTC.

The V gene is TRBV12-3 or TRBV12-4, the J gene TRBJ1-1, with 9 bases identical to TRBD1. This CDR3 contains 15 residues. V was pared by 6 bases and J by 5 bases, with 10 bases of the junction left unmatched. The CDR3 protein is CASRQRTGERTEAFF. Here the CDR3 DNA reads TGTGCCAGCAGACAGAGGACAGGGGAGAGGACTGAAGCTTTCTTT.

The table lists this clonotype with a few counts. The genes are TRBV27 and TRBJ2-1; a possible D gene is TRBD2 (6 bases). Trimming stripped 6 bases from V and 9 bases from J, with 15 bases between. Germline CDR1 is MNHEY and CDR2 is SMNVEV (reference sequence). The CDR3 consists of 13 residues. For the CDR3, the DNA is TGTGCCAGCAGCTTTGGGACTGAGGGTGAGCAGTTCTTC. This sequence encodes CASSFGTEGEQFF.

This clonotype was recorded a few times. The chain employs TRBV4-2 and TRBJ2-1; 9 nucleotides align to TRBD1. Germline lookup yields CDR1 LGHNA and CDR2 YNFKEQ. CDR3 length: 15 residues. The V and J ends lost 0 bases and 8 bases, in that order; junction bases with no gene match: 5. The CDR3 region has the DNA TGTGCCAGCAGCCAAGATCGGACAGGGGATTATGAGCAGTTCTTC. Its protein is CASSQDRTGDYEQFF.

This clonotype was seen a handful of times. Mismatch with germline at one junction end may stem from a read error. The chain carries TRBV7-7 and TRBJ2-2; D possibly corresponds to TRBD1 (5 bases). Looked up from germline, CDR1 is SSHAT and CDR2 is FNYEAQ (reference sequence). This CDR3 spans 15 amino acids. CDR3 sequence: CASSLGGIGAGELFF. In nucleotides, the CDR3 is TGTGCTAGCAGCTTGGGCGGAATAGGGGCCGGGGAGCTGTTTTTT. The variable domain in full, with the rest retrieved from reference TRBV7-7 and TRBJ2-2, is GAGVSQSPRYKVTKRGQDVTLRCDPISSHATLYWYQQALGQGPEFLTYFNYEAQPDKSGLPSDRFSAERPEGSISTLTIQRTEQRDSAMYRCASSLGGIGAGELFFGEGSRLTVL.

This clonotype appeared a few times. J is TRBJ2-2 and V is TRBV5-1; D is uncertain. V lost 4 bases, J lost 5 bases, and 15 bases lay in between. CDR1 is SGHRS, CDR2 YFSETQ, per germline. The CDR3 runs to 15 residues. The CDR3 sequence: CASSGSQVDTGELFF. The CDR3 DNA reads as TGCGCCAGCAGCGGTAGCCAGGTGGATACCGGGGAGCTGTTTTTT.

The chain employs TRBV6-2 or TRBV6-3 and TRBJ1-2, with 7 bases that match TRBD1. This CDR3 spans 13 amino acids. V lost 6 bases to trimming and J lost 9 bases; unmatched junction nucleotides: 10. Germline values: CDR1 MNHEY, CDR2 SVGEGT. CDR3 in DNA: TGTGCCAGCAGCGGACAGGTTCGAGTCAGCTACACCTTC. It specifies CASSGQVRVSYTF.

This chain links TRBV7-9 with TRBJ2-3; possible D gene TRBD1, 6 bases. V lost 0 bases and J lost 0, with 10 bases in between. From germline, CDR1 is SEHNR and CDR2 FQNEAQ (reference sequence). CDR3 size: 16 residues. The CDR3 bases are TGTGCCAGCAGCTTAGCGGCCAGGGGAAGCACAGATACGCAGTATTTT. Residues: CASSLAARGSTDTQYF.

Remarks on this clonotype: A read error likely explains this, since a far larger clone differs by one base. The rearrangement uses TRBV5-4 and TRBJ2-5; the D is unclear. Trimming removed 1 base from V and 6 bases from J, with 4 bases in between. The CDR3 sequence is 11 residues long. CDR1 is SGHNT, CDR2 YYREEE, per germline (reference sequence). CDR3: CASSLSKTQYF. The CDR3, as DNA: TGTGCCAGCAGCTTGTCGAAGACCCAGTACTTC.

This clonotype was observed a few times. The chain carries TRBV4-1 and TRBJ2-1; 15 bases agree with TRBD2. V trimming: 3 bases; J trimming: 5 bases; junction bases outside the gene matches: 5. Germline assignment: CDR1 MGHRA and CDR2 YSYEKL. The length of the CDR3 is 17 residues. This CDR3 reads CASSHTRTSGGDNEQFF. CDR3 nucleotides: TGCGCCAGCAGCCACACGCGGACTAGCGGGGGGGACAATGAGCAGTTCTTC.

This rearrangement joins TRBV29-1 to TRBJ2-3, with 7 bases that match TRBD1. CDR3 length: 15 residues. Germline V gives CDR1 SQVTM, CDR2 ANQGSEA. With 1 base clipped from V and 2 bases from J, the junction kept 6 bases outside the gene matches. The CDR3, as DNA: TGCAGCGTTGAAGGTTTAGGGACAGACACAGATACGCAGTATTTT. As protein: CSVEGLGTDTDTQYF.

The rearrangement links TRBV6-2 or TRBV6-3 to TRBJ1-2, with 8 bases fitting TRBD1. V lost 5 bases, J lost 8 bases, and 13 bases stayed unmatched. From germline, CDR1 is MNHEY and CDR2 SVGEGT. CDR3 length: 15 amino acids. CDR3 loop: CASSHGQGPLRGYTF. CDR3 nucleotides: TGTGCCAGCAGTCACGGACAGGGTCCTTTGAGAGGCTACACCTTC.

This clonotype was detected ten times or more. The chain carries TRBV12-3 or TRBV12-4 and TRBJ2-3; D is possibly TRBD1 or TRBD2 (5 bases each). The V end lost 6 bases, the J end lost 3 bases, and 13 bases lay between the germline ends. The CDR3 extends over 14 amino acids. For the CDR3, the DNA is TGTGCCAGCAGCGGATCGGGACGAACAGATACGCAGTATTTT. As protein: CASSGSGRTDTQYF.

V gene TRBV5-6 combines with J gene TRBJ2-6, with D possibly matching TRBD2 (6 bases). Germline CDR1 reads SGHDT; CDR2 reads YYEEEE. V was shortened by 4 bases and J by 0 bases, with 14 bases between the two germline ends. The CDR3 length is 17 residues. The CDR3 reads CASSGTGLYSGANVLTF. CDR3 DNA: TGTGCCAGCAGCGGAACGGGACTCTACTCTGGGGCCAACGTCCTGACTTTC. The entire variable domain, with the rest obtained from reference TRBV5-6 and TRBJ2-6, is as follows: DAGVTQSPTHLIKTRGQQVTLRCSPKSGHDTVSWYQQALGQGPQFIFQYYEEEERQRGNFPDRFSGHQFPNYSSELNVNALLLGDSALYLCASSGTGLYSGANVLTFGAGSRLTVL.

This clonotype has only a few counts. The J gene is TRBJ1-1, the V gene TRBV3-1; D uncertain. CDR1 LGHDT and CDR2 YNNKEL come from the germline V gene (reference sequence). CDR3 size: 15 residues. The V end was cut by 1 base, the J end by 1 base, with 10 bases between. In DNA form, the CDR3 reads TGTGCCAGCAGCCAAGGTTACATAGGGAACACTGAAGCTTTCTTT. Translation gives CASSQGYIGNTEAFF.

This clonotype was counted between two and nine times. The chain joins TRBV2 to TRBJ2-7; D is uncertain. CDR1 is SNHLY and CDR2 is FYNNEI in the germline V gene. V gave up 6 bases and J gave up 5 bases, with 8 bases separating them. There are 11 residues in the CDR3. The CDR3 DNA reads as TGTGCCAGCAGCGTAACTAACGAGCAGTACTTC. Its protein is CASSVTNEQYF.

This clonotype occurred a few times. The rearrangement joins TRBV3-1 to TRBJ2-7, with D maybe TRBD2 (7 bases). V was pared by 4 bases and J by 2 bases, with 21 bases between. The CDR3 totals 17 residues. CDR1 is LGHDT and CDR2 is YNNKEL in the germline V gene (reference sequence). DNA for the CDR3: TGTGCCAGCAGCCCTCTGGGGCGCGGGGGCCTTACCTACGAGCAGTACTTC. It is translated as CASSPLGRGGLTYEQYF.